This T cell receptor beta chain was identified during a study of blood T cells in healthy people across ages. The CDR3 sequence is 15 residues long. Germline V gene lookup returns CDR1 SGDLS and CDR2 YYNGEE. The J segment lost 9 bases and the V segment lost 0 bases, leaving 11 bases of the junction unmatched. Together with a sample-barcoded 5' primer, a J-beta primer mix was included in a second PCR lasting about 7 to 11 cycles. TCRdb ran MiXCR on the 5' RACE reads and lists one entry per CDR3 protein. This table holds 650,000 to 800,000 distinct CDR3 sequences, roughly 44% found once. The chain combines TRBV9 with TRBJ2-5; TRBD2 aligns across 7 bases. The sequenced sample was blood. The clonotype comes from a man between 60 and 70 years old in good health. The CDR3 coding sequence is TGTGCCAGCAGCGTAGATACTCGCTGGGGAGGGGCCCAGTACTTC. It specifies CASSVDTRWGGAQYF.